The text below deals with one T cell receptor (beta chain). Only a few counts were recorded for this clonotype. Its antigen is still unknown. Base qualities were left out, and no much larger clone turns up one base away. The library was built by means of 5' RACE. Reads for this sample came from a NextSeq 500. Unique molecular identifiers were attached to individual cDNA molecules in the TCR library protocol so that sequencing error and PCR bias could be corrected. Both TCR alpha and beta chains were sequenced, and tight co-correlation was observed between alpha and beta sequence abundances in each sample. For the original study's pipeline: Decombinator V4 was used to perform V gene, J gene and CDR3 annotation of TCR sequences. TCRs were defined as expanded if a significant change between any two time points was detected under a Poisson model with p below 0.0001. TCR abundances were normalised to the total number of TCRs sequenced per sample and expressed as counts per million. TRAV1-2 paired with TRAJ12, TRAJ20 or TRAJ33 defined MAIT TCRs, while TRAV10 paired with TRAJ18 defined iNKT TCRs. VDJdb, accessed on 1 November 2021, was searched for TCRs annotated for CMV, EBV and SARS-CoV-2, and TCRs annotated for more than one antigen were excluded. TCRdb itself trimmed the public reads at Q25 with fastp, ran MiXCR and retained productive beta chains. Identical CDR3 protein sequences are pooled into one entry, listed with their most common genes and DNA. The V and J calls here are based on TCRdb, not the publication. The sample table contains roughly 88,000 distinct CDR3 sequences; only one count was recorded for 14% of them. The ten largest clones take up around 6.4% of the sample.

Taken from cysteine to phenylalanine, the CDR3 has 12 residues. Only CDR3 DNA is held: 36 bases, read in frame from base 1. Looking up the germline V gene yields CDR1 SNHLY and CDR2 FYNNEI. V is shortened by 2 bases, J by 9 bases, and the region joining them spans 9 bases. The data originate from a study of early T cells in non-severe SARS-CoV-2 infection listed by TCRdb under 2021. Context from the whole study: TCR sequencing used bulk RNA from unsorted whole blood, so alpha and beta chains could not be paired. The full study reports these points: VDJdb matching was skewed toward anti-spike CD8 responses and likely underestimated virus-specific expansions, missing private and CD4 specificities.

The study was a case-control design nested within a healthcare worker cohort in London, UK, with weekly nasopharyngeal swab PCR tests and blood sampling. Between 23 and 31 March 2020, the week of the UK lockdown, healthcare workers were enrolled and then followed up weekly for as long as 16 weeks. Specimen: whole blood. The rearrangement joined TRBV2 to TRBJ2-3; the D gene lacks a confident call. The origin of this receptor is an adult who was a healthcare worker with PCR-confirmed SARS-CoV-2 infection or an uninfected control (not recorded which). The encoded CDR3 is CASSEMGKTQYF. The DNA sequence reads TGTGCCAGCAGTGAAATGGGGAAGACGCAGTATTTT. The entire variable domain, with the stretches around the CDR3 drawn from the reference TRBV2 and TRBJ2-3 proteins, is EPEVTQTPSHQVTQMGQEVILRCVPISNHLYFYWYRQILGQKVEFLVSFYNNEISEKSEIFDDQFSVERPDGSNFTLKIRSTKLEDSAMYFCASSEMGKTQYFGPGTRLTVL.